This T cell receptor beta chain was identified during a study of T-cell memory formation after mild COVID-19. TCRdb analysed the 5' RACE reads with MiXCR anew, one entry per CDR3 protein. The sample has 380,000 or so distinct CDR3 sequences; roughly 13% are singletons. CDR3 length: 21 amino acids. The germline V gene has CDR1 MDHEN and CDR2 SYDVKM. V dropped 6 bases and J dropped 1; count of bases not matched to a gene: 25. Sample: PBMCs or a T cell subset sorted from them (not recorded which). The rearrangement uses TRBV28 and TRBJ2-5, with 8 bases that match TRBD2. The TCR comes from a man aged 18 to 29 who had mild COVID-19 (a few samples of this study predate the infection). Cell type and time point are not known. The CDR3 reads CASSRPSPRSLFSGAQETQYF. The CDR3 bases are TGTGCCAGCAGCCGTCCCTCCCCTAGATCACTCTTTAGCGGGGCCCAAGAGACCCAGTACTTC.